This T cell receptor (beta chain) appears in the sequencing data of a study of human T cells and chemical hapten exposure. It was the library that attached unique molecular identifiers to individual cDNA molecules. MiXCR, applied by TCRdb to the RACE reads, yields one record per CDR3 protein. The sample holds some 40,000 distinct CDR3 sequences; about 3.7% are singletons and the top ten take 5% to 7%. The germline CDR1 and CDR2 sequences are SGHVS and FQNEAQ. The V end lost 5 bases, the J end lost 10 bases, and 13 bases lay between the germline ends. The length of the CDR3 is 12 residues. As to time point: healthy volunteer bleed at 6 weeks. Blood, whole and unfractionated, served as the source for total RNA extraction. Many counts were recorded for this clonotype.

Input material: whole blood. The chain carries TRBV7-8 and TRBJ2-3, with a possible D match to TRBD2 (6 bases). The receptor's source is a human donor in good health. Some clones in this sample may be carry-over from other donors' samples. The CDR3 reads CASSPGSIAQYF. The DNA of the CDR3 is TGTGCCAGCAGCCCCGGGAGCATCGCGCAGTATTTT. Using reference TRBV7-8 and TRBJ2-3 for the parts outside the CDR3, the full variable domain is GAGVSQSPRYKVAKRGQDVALRCDPISGHVSLFWYQQALGQGPEFLTYFQNEAQLDKSGLPSDRFFAERPEGSVSTLKIQRTQQEDSAVYLCASSPGSIAQYFGPGTRLTVL.